Presented here are 3 T cell receptor beta chains from one specimen sequenced in a study of identical twins (dated by TCRdb to the mid-2010s). The library was obtained by 5' RACE. The run used an Illumina HiSeq 2000. TCRdb handled the public reads itself, with Q25 trimming in fastp and clone calling in MiXCR, and kept productive beta chains. Rows with a matching CDR3 protein are joined into one entry that keeps the most common DNA and genes. Across this sample there are 310,000 or so distinct CDR3 sequences, with roughly 9% seen only once. The ten largest make up roughly 6.8% of the sample. Another study also made use of these data, one on yellow fever vaccine responses in identical twins.

What was sequenced was CD8+ T cells sorted from blood. These receptors were taken from a woman aged 18-29 years in good health.

This clonotype was recorded many times. V is TRBV25-1 and J is TRBJ1-2; a weak D match, TRBD1 (6 bases). Between the trimmed V and J ends, which lost 0 bases and 5 bases, there was a span of 16 bases. CDR1 and CDR2 (germline): MGHDK, SYGVNS. This CDR3 spans 16 amino acids. DNA of the CDR3: TGTGCCAGCAGTGAATATGAGGGGGGCCTGGGTTATGGCTACACCTTC. This encodes CASSEYEGGLGYGYTF.

The chain recombines TRBV20-1 with TRBJ2-7; weak D call: TRBD1 (5 bases). CDR1 is DFQATT and CDR2 is SNEGSKA in the germline V gene (reference sequence). CDR3 length equals 15 residues. The V and J ends lost 0 bases and 1 base respectively, with 13 bases between them. CDR3 sequence (DNA): TGCAGTGCTAGAGATCGGGCAACAGGTTCCTACGAGCAGTACTTC. It codes for CSARDRATGSYEQYF.

The rearrangement links TRBV3-1 to TRBJ2-5, with D maybe TRBD1 (5 bases). The CDR3 is 17 amino acids. V lost 4 bases to trimming and J lost 3 bases, with 21 bases between them. Per germline, CDR1 LGHDT and CDR2 YNNKEL (reference sequence). CDR3 in amino acids: CASSLERSQGTKETQYF. In DNA form, the CDR3 reads TGTGCCAGCAGCCTGGAAAGGTCGCAGGGAACGAAAGAGACCCAGTACTTC.